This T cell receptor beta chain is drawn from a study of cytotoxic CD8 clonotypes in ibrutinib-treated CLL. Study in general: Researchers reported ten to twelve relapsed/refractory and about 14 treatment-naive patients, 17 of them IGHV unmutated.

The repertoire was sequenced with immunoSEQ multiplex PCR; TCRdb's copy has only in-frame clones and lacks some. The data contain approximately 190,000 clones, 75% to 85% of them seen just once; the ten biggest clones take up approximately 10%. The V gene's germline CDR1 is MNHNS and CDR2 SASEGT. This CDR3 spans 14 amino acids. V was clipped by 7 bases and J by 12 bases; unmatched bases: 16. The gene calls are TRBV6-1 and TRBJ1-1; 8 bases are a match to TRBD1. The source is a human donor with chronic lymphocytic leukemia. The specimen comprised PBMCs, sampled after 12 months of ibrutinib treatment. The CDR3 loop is CASTIIEGQVDSFF. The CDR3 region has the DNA TGTGCCAGCACCATAATTGAGGGACAGGTTGATTCTTTCTTT.